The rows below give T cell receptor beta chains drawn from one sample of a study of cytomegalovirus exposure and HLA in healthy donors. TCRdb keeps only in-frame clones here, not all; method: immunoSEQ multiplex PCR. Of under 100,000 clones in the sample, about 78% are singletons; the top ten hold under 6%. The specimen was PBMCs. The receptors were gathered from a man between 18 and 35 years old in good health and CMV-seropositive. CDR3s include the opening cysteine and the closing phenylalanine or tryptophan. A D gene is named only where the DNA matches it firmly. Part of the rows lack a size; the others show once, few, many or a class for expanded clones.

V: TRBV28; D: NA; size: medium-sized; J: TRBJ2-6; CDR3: CASSLTAGANVLTF; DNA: TGTGCCAGCAGTCTCACTGCTGGGGCCAACGTCCTGACTTTC
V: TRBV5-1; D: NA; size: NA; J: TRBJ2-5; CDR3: CASSLAPQETQYF; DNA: TGCGCCAGCAGCTTGGCCCCACAAGAGACCCAGTACTTC
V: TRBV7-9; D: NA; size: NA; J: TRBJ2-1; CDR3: CAHAPGRDSEQFF; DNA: TGTGCCCACGCCCCAGGAAGAGACAGTGAGCAGTTCTTC
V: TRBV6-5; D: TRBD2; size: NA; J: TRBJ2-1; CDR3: CASSYSRSSGDEQFF; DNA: TGTGCCAGCAGTTACTCGAGGAGTAGCGGGGATGAGCAGTTCTTC
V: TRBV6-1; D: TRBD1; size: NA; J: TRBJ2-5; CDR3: CASMRTGGETQYF; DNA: TGTGCCAGCATGAGGACAGGGGGGGAGACCCAGTACTTC
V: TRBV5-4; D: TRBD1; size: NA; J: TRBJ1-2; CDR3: CASSRDRGAKYGYTF; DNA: TGTGCCAGCAGCCGGGACAGGGGGGCCAAATATGGCTACACCTTC
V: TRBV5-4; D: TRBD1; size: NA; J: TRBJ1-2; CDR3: CASSLQQGASPGYTF; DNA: TGTGCCAGCAGCTTGCAACAGGGGGCATCCCCTGGCTACACCTTC
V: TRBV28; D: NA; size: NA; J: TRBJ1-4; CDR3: CASSDSDTGRKLFF; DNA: TGTGCCAGCAGCGATAGCGATACGGGCCGAAAACTGTTTTTT
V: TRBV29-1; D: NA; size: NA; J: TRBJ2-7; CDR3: CSVADSYEQYF; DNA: TGCAGCGTCGCGGACAGCTACGAGCAGTACTTC
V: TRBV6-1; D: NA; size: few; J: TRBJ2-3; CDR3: CASRTGHQTDTQYF; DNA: TGTGCCAGCAGAACGGGTCATCAGACAGATACGCAGTATTTT
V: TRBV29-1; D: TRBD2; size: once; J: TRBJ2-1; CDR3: CSVEDNGLAGGYEQFF; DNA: TGCAGCGTTGAAGATAACGGACTAGCGGGAGGCTATGAGCAGTTCTTC
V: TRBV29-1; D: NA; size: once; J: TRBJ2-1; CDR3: CSVPLRGVGEQFF; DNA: TGCAGCGTTCCCCTCAGGGGCGTCGGTGAGCAGTTCTTC
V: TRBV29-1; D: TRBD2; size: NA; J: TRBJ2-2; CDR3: CSVEEKLAGPHDTGELFF; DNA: TGCAGCGTTGAAGAAAAACTAGCGGGACCCCACGATACCGGGGAGCTGTTTTTT
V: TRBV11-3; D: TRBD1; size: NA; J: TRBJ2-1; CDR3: CASSSGQGRDEQFF; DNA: TGTGCCAGCAGCTCGGGACAGGGCCGGGATGAGCAGTTCTTC
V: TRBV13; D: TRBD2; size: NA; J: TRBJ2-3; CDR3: CASSSRSGSTDTQYF; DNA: TGTGCCAGCAGCTCCCGTAGCGGGAGCACAGATACGCAGTATTTT
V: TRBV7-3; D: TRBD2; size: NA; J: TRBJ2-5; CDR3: CASSAGLAGETQYF; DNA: TGTGCCAGCAGCGCGGGACTAGCGGGAGAGACCCAGTACTTC
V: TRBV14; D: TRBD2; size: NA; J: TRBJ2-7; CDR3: CASSQTTGTSWPWEQYF; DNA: TGTGCCAGCAGCCAGACTACCGGGACTAGTTGGCCCTGGGAGCAGTACTTC
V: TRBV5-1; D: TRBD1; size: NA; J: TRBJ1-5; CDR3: CASSPDRGGNQPQHF; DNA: TGCGCCAGCAGCCCGGACAGGGGGGGCAATCAGCCCCAGCATTTT
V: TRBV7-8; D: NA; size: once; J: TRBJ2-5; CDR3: CASSLAGPPQETQYF; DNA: TGTGCCAGCAGCTTAGCGGGGCCGCCCCAAGAGACCCAGTACTTC
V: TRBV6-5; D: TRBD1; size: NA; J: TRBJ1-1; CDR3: CASSYRDSRTEAFF; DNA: TGTGCCAGCAGTTACAGGGACAGTAGAACTGAAGCTTTCTTT
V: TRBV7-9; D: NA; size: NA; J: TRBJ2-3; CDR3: CASSSGGTDTQYF; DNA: TGTGCCAGCAGCTCAGGCGGGACAGATACGCAGTATTTT
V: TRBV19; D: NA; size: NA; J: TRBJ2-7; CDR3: CASGQWDEQYF; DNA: TGTGCCAGTGGACAGTGGGACGAGCAGTACTTC